These 22 T cell receptor beta chains were all obtained from the same sample, sequenced in a study of cytomegalovirus exposure and HLA in healthy donors. A multiplex PCR was run with 60 Vbeta primers and 13 Jbeta primers. Sequencing was performed with immunoSEQ multiplex PCR; in TCRdb, only in-frame clones are kept and a portion is missing. The table shows some 140,000 clones, with about four fifths occurring only once. Sequenced material: PBMCs. The receptors stem from a man aged 25-40 years in good health and CMV-seropositive.

In this sample, this clone turned up a few times. V is TRBV2 and J is TRBJ2-7; D might be TRBD2 (6 bases). The CDR3 has 12 amino acids. V was pared by 6 bases and J by 2 bases, with 8 bases between. CDR1 is SNHLY and CDR2 is FYNNEI in the germline V gene. In DNA, the CDR3 is TGTGCCAGCAGGAGGACTACCTACGAGCAGTACTTC. This codes for CASRRTTYEQYF.

The V and J genes are TRBV19 and TRBJ1-1, with 7 bases matching TRBD1. Germline CDR1 reads LNHDA; CDR2 reads SQIVND (reference sequence). J was trimmed by 5 bases and V by 3 bases; bases with no gene match: 12. There are 16 residues in the CDR3. The CDR3 coding sequence is TGTGCCAGTAGTATTACAGGGGCGGTTGGGGTTACTGAAGCTTTCTTT. It codes for CASSITGAVGVTEAFF.

V usage is TRBV30 and J usage is TRBJ2-2, with 16 bases fitting TRBD2. Germline V gene lookup returns CDR1 GTSNPN and CDR2 SVGIG (reference sequence). The V and J ends lost 5 bases and 6 bases, in that order; junction bases with no gene match: 12. The length of the CDR3 is 18 residues. The DNA of the CDR3 is TGTGCCTGGTCCCTTGGGACTAGCGGGAGGGAACGGGCCGGGGAGCTGTTTTTT. Translated: CAWSLGTSGRERAGELFF.

The chain has TRBV10-3 and TRBJ1-1; D is uncertain. The CDR3 runs to 12 residues. The V gene lost 5 bases and the J gene lost 3 bases, with 7 bases spanning the gap. The germline V gene encodes CDR1 ENHRY and CDR2 SYGVKD. Here the CDR3 reads CAISHTDTEAFF. The CDR3 DNA sequence: TGTGCCATCAGTCATACGGACACTGAAGCTTTCTTT.

The V and J genes are TRBV19 and TRBJ1-5; maybe TRBD1 (5 bases). The V gene's germline CDR1 is LNHDA and CDR2 SQIVND (reference sequence). CDR3 length: 15 residues. The V and J ends lost 5 bases and 0 bases respectively, with 11 bases between them. CDR3 DNA sequence: TGTGCCAGTAGTTCCCAGGGAGGTAGCAATCAGCCCCAGCATTTT. This codes for CASSSQGGSNQPQHF.

The genes are TRBV4-1 and TRBJ2-1, with D unresolved. Trimming took off 1 base at V and 4 bases at J, with 5 bases between the two ends. The CDR3 extends over 13 amino acids. The germline CDR1 and CDR2 sequences are MGHRA and YSYEKL. The CDR3 nucleotides read TGCGCCAGCAGCCAAGGGCCTTACAATGAGCAGTTCTTC. This translates into CASSQGPYNEQFF.

This clone has more than one count but fewer than ten. This chain connects TRBV6-5 to TRBJ1-2, with D perhaps TRBD1 (6 bases). Germline V gene data show CDR1 as MNHEY and CDR2 as SVGAGI. The CDR3 has 14 residues. Between the trimmed V and J ends, which lost 5 bases and 7 bases, there was a span of 17 bases. The CDR3 DNA is TGTGCCAGCAGTGTTTACAGGGAAGTATTTGGCTACACCTTC. Its protein is CASSVYREVFGYTF.

The chain employs TRBV5-6 and TRBJ2-4; 11 positions agree with TRBD2. Germline V gene lookup returns CDR1 SGHDT and CDR2 YYEEEE. This CDR3 region has 13 residues. J lost 9 bases, V lost 4 bases, and 3 bases had no gene match. Written as DNA, the CDR3 is TGTGCCAGCAGCCGGCTAGCGGGGGGCATTCAGTACTTC. Its protein is CASSRLAGGIQYF. Supplemented by reference TRBV5-6 and TRBJ2-4, the full variable domain reads DAGVTQSPTHLIKTRGQQVTLRCSPKSGHDTVSWYQQALGQGPQFIFQYYEEEERQRGNFPDRFSGHQFPNYSSELNVNALLLGDSALYLCASSRLAGGIQYFGAGTRLSVL.

The chain links TRBV18 to TRBJ1-4; D is unresolved. Germline V lookup: CDR1 KGHSH, CDR2 LQKENI. The CDR3 consists of 14 residues. V was shortened by 1 base and J by 0 bases, with 3 bases between the two germline ends. The CDR3 coding sequence is TGTGCCAGCTCACCACGAGCAACTAATGAAAAACTGTTTTTT. It is translated as CASSPRATNEKLFF.

V gene TRBV5-4 combines with J gene TRBJ1-1, with D perhaps matching TRBD1 (6 bases). Germline V gene sequence: CDR1 SGHNT, CDR2 YYREEE (reference sequence). The CDR3 runs to 15 residues. The V and J ends lost 1 base and 4 bases respectively, with 14 bases between them. This CDR3 reads CASSLSVTGSTEAFF. CDR3 coding DNA: TGTGCCAGCAGCTTGTCCGTTACAGGGTCCACTGAAGCTTTCTTT.

The chain employs TRBV10-3 and TRBJ1-1, with 7 bases fitting TRBD1. The germline gives CDR1 ENHRY, CDR2 SYGVKD. CDR3 length: 11 residues. Losses at the gene ends were 6 bases for V and 5 bases for J; bases not matched to a gene: 0. In DNA form, the CDR3 reads TGTGCCATCAGGACAGGGACTGAAGCTTTCTTT. Protein sequence: CAIRTGTEAFF.

This chain joins TRBV5-4 and TRBJ2-3; maybe TRBD2 (7 bases). The CDR3 is made up of 15 amino acids. Germline values: CDR1 SGHNT, CDR2 YYREEE (reference sequence). The V gene lost 0 bases and the J gene lost 1 base, with 9 bases spanning the gap. CDR3 in amino acids: CASSLGGGGTDTQYF. CDR3 sequence (DNA): TGTGCCAGCAGCTTGGGGGGGGGCGGCACAGATACGCAGTATTTT. The full variable domain, with the rest looked up from reference TRBV5-4 and TRBJ2-3, is ETGVTQSPTHLIKTRGQQVTLRCSSQSGHNTVSWYQQALGQGPQFIFQYYREEENGRGNFPPRFSGLQFPNYSSELNVNALELDDSALYLCASSLGGGGTDTQYFGPGTRLTVL.

The chain is built from TRBV2 and TRBJ2-5, with TRBD2 matching 9 bases. This CDR3 is 15 amino acids long. From germline, CDR1 is SNHLY and CDR2 FYNNEI. Losses at the gene ends were 6 bases for V and 5 bases for J; bases not matched to a gene: 10. CDR3 DNA sequence: TGTGCCAGCAGGTTAAGGGGACTAGCAGTTGAGACCCAGTACTTC. Its protein product is CASRLRGLAVETQYF. Full variable domain (outside the CDR3, taken from reference TRBV2 and TRBJ2-5): EPEVTQTPSHQVTQMGQEVILRCVPISNHLYFYWYRQILGQKVEFLVSFYNNEISEKSEIFDDQFSVERPDGSNFTLKIRSTKLEDSAMYFCASRLRGLAVETQYFGPGTRLLVL.

V and J are TRBV27 and TRBJ1-1; D unresolved. The CDR3 extends over 13 amino acids. Germline CDR1 and CDR2: MNHEY and SMNVEV (reference sequence). Trimming removed 10 bases from V and 7 bases from J, with 19 bases in between. The CDR3 here is CATLGRPPFEAFF. CDR3 nucleotides: TGTGCCACCTTAGGGAGGCCCCCCTTTGAAGCTTTCTTT.

The V and J genes are TRBV4-3 and TRBJ2-5; TRBD1 matches at 9 bases. The V gene's germline CDR1 is LGHNA and CDR2 YSLEER. The CDR3 is made up of 17 amino acids. Trimming took 0 bases from V and 3 from J; bases not matched to a gene: 8. The CDR3 bases are TGCGCCAGCAGCCAAGAATTAGTAGGGACAGGGAAAGAGACCCAGTACTTC. It yields the protein CASSQELVGTGKETQYF.

This chain connects TRBV25-1 to TRBJ2-1; 9 nucleotides line up with TRBD1. This CDR3 contains 14 residues. V lost 8 bases, J lost 2 bases, and 4 bases stayed unmatched. Germline V CDR1 and CDR2: MGHDK, SYGVNS. CDR3: CASRDRGAYNEQFF. In DNA form, the CDR3 reads TGTGCCAGCCGAGACAGGGGGGCCTACAATGAGCAGTTCTTC.

Concerning this clone itself: This sample includes further DNA sequences coding for the same CDR3. The V call is TRBV5-1, the J call TRBJ2-7; 8 nucleotides align to TRBD2. CDR1 is SGHRS and CDR2 is YFSETQ in the germline V gene. The CDR3 is 15 residues long. V dropped 0 bases and J dropped 1; count of bases not matched to a gene: 3. In DNA, the CDR3 is TGCGCCAGCAGCTTGGCCGGGGGGGGTTCCTACGAGCAGTACTTC. Encoded protein: CASSLAGGGSYEQYF.

The chain has TRBV11-3 and TRBJ2-2, with D maybe TRBD1 (7 bases). Looked up from germline, CDR1 is SGHNT and CDR2 is YENEEA. V lost 2 bases and J lost 6, with 16 bases in between. The CDR3 loop spans 16 amino acids. CDR3 nucleotide sequence: TGTGCCAGCAGCTTAAGGGCCGCAGGGGGGTCCGGGGAGCTGTTTTTT. It codes for CASSLRAAGGSGELFF.

V and J are TRBV5-1 and TRBJ1-5; D call uncertain. Germline-derived CDR1 and CDR2 are SGHRS and YFSETQ. The CDR3 spans 16 residues. Trimming cost V 4 bases and J 1 base, with 15 bases left between them. The CDR3 nucleotides read TGCGCCAGCAGCCCCGAACCGGGGTTGAGCAATCAGCCCCAGCATTTT. Translating gives CASSPEPGLSNQPQHF.

The rearrangement links TRBV7-8 to TRBJ1-5, with D perhaps TRBD1 (5 bases). The germline CDR1 and CDR2 sequences are SGHVS and FQNEAQ. Trimming cost V 4 bases and J 5 bases, with 21 bases left between them. This CDR3 contains 17 residues. The CDR3 loop reads CASSSPGGRRADQPQHF. Written as DNA, the CDR3 is TGTGCCAGCAGCTCACCCGGGGGTCGCAGGGCGGATCAGCCCCAGCATTTT. Using reference TRBV7-8 and TRBJ1-5 for the parts outside the CDR3, the full variable domain is GAGVSQSPRYKVAKRGQDVALRCDPISGHVSLFWYQQALGQGPEFLTYFQNEAQLDKSGLPSDRFFAERPEGSVSTLKIQRTQQEDSAVYLCASSSPGGRRADQPQHFGDGTRLSIL.

CDR3 sequence reads: CASSLGAGGFEETQYF. For the CDR3, the DNA is TGTGCCAGCAGCTTAGGAGCGGGGGGGTTCGAAGAGACCCAGTACTTC. The chain recombines TRBV7-3 with TRBJ2-5; 10 bases are a match to TRBD2. Germline loops: CDR1 SGHTA, CDR2 FQGTGA. The CDR3 is 16 amino acids. V shed 2 bases, J shed 3 bases, and the junction held 6 bases outside the gene matches.

This chain links TRBV19 with TRBJ1-4; D gene uncertain. CDR3 size: 15 residues. V lost 8 bases, J lost 7 bases, and 20 bases lay in between. Germline loops: CDR1 LNHDA, CDR2 SQIVND (reference sequence). For the CDR3, the DNA is TGTGCCAGTCGCCCGGAGGAGAGAGGGTCTGAAAAACTGTTTTTT. It yields the protein CASRPEERGSEKLFF.